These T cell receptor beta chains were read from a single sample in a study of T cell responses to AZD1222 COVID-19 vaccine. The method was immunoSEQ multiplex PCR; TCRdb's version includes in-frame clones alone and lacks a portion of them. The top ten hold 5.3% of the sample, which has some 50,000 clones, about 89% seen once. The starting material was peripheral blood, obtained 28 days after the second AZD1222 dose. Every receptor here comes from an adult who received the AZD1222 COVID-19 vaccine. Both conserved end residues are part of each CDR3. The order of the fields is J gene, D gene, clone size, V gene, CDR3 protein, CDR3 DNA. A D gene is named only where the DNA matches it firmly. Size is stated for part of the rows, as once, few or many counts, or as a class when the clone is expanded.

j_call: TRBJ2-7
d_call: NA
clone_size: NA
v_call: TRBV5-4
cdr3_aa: CASSYTGRTYEQYF
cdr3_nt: TGTGCCAGCAGCTACACGGGACGGACCTACGAGCAGTACTTC

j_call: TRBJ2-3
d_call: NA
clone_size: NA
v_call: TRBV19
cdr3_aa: CASSHRAPDTQYF
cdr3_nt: TGTGCCAGTAGTCACCGGGCGCCAGATACGCAGTATTTT

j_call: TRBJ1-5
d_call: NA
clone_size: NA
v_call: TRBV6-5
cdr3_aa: CASSYGSDQPQHF
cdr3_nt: TGTGCCAGCAGTTACGGGAGCGATCAGCCCCAGCATTTT

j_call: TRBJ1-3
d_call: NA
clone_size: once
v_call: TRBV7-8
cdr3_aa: CASSLVTSGNTIYF
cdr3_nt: TGTGCCAGCAGCTTAGTAACCTCTGGAAACACCATATATTTT

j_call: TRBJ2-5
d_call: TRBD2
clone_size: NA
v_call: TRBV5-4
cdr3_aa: CASSLGLAGVRETQYF
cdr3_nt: TGTGCCAGCAGCCTCGGACTAGCGGGAGTTCGGGAGACCCAGTACTTC

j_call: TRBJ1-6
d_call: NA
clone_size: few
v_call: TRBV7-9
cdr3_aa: CASSKTGTSLHF
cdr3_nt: TGTGCCAGCAGTAAAACAGGGACATCCCTCCACTTT

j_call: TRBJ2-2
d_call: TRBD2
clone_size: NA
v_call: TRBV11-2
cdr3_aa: CASSLNPSGNTGELFF
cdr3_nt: TGTGCCAGCAGCCTCAACCCTAGCGGGAACACCGGGGAGCTGTTTTTT

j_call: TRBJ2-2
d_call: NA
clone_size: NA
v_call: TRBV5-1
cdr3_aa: CASRGASGELFF
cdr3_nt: TGCGCCAGCAGGGGGGCGTCCGGGGAGCTGTTTTTT

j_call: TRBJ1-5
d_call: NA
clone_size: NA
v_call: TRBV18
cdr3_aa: CASSPGLRNQPQHF
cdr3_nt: TGTGCCAGCTCACCAGGTCTACGCAATCAGCCCCAGCATTTT

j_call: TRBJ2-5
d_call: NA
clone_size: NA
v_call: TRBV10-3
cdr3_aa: CAISESRETQYF
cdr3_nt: TGTGCCATCAGTGAGTCCCGCGAGACCCAGTACTTC

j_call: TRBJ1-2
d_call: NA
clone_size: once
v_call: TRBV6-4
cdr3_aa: CASSSESTLSRYGYTF
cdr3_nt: TGTGCCAGCAGTTCAGAGAGCACACTGTCGCGCTATGGCTACACCTTC

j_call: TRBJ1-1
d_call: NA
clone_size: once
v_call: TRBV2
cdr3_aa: CASRHMNTEAFF
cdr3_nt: TGTGCCAGCAGACATATGAACACTGAAGCTTTCTTT

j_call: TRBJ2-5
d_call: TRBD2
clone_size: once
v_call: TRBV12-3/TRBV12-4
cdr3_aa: CASSFAGVETQYF
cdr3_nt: TGTGCCAGCAGTTTCGCGGGAGTAGAGACCCAGTACTTC

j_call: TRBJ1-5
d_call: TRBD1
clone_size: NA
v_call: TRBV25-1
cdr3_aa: CASSGSPGTGLTQPQHF
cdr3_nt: TGTGCCAGCAGTGGATCCCCTGGGACAGGGTTAACTCAGCCCCAGCATTTT

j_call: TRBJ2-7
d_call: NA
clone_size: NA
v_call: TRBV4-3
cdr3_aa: CASSQDGRAEQYF
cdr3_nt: TGCGCCAGCAGCCAAGACGGTCGGGCCGAGCAGTACTTC

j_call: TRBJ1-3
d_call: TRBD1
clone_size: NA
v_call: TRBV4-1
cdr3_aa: CASSQGVTGTGNTIYF
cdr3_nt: TGCGCCAGCAGCCAAGGGGTGACAGGGACTGGAAACACCATATATTTT

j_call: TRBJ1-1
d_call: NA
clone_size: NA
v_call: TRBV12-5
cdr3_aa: CASGSPSEAFF
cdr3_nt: TGTGCTAGTGGCTCCCCCTCTGAAGCTTTCTTT

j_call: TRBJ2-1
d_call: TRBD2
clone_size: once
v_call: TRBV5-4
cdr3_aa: CASSLPGLAGVREQFF
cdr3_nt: TGTGCCAGCAGCTTACCGGGACTAGCGGGAGTTAGAGAGCAGTTCTTC

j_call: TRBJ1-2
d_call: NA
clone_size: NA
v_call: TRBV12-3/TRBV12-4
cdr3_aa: CASSPGGNYGYTF
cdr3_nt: TGTGCCAGCAGCCCGGGGGGAAACTATGGCTACACCTTC

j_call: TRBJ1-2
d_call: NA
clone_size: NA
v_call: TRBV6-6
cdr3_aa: CASTLTPGSGYTF
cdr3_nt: TGTGCCAGCACGCTAACCCCAGGGAGTGGCTACACCTTC

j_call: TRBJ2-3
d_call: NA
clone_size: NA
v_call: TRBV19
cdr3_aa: CASSGRGPGADTQYF
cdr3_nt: TGTGCCAGTAGTGGGCGGGGGCCGGGTGCAGATACGCAGTATTTT

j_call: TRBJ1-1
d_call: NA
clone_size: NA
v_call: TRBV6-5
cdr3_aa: CASSRRMNTEAFF
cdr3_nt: TGTGCCAGCAGTAGACGTATGAACACTGAAGCTTTCTTT

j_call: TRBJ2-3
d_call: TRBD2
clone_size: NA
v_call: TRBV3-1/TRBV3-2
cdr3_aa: CASSQLTSGFSTDTQYF
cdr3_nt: TGTGCCAGCAGCCAGCTGACTAGCGGGTTTTCGACAGATACGCAGTATTTT

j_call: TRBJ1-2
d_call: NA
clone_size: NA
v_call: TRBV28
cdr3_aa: CASRRGGGYTF
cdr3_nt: TGTGCCAGCAGAAGGGGAGGTGGCTACACCTTC

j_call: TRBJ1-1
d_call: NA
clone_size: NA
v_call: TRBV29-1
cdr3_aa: CSVEDLGVEAFF
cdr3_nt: TGCAGCGTTGAAGATCTCGGGGTTGAAGCTTTCTTT

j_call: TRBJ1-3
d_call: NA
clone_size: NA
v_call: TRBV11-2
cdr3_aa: CASSSPNSRGQSGNTIYF
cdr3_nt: TGTGCCAGCAGCTCACCGAATTCGAGGGGCCAATCTGGAAACACCATATATTTT

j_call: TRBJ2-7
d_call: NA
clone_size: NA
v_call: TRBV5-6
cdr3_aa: CASSLEGSYEQYF
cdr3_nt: TGTGCCAGCAGCTTGGAAGGCTCCTACGAGCAGTACTTC

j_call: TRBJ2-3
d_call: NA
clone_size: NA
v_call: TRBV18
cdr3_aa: CASSPLVQDTQYF
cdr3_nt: TGTGCCAGCTCACCACTGGTTCAAGATACGCAGTATTTT

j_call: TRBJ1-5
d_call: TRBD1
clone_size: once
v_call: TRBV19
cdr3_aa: CASRGRRGRLQPQHF
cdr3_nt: TGTGCCAGTAGGGGGCGCAGGGGGCGGTTACAGCCCCAGCATTTT

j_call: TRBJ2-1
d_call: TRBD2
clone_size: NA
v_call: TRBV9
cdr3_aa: CASSLSFSGESYNEQFF
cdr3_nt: TGTGCCAGCAGCTTGTCCTTTAGCGGGGAATCCTACAATGAGCAGTTCTTC

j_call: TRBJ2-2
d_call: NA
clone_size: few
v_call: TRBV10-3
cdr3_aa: CAISDDTGTGELFF
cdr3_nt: TGTGCCATCAGTGATGACACGGGGACCGGGGAGCTGTTTTTT

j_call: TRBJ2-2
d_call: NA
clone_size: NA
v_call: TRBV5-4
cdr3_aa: CASSSSSWTAVAGELFF
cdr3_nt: TGTGCCAGCAGCTCATCCTCCTGGACTGCAGTCGCCGGGGAGCTGTTTTTT

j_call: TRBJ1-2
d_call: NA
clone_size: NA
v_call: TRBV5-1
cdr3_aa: CASSLDRYGYTF
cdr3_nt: TGCGCCAGCAGCTTGGACAGATATGGCTACACCTTC

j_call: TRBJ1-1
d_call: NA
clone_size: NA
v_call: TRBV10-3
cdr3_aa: CAISERGHTNTEAFF
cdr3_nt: TGTGCCATCAGTGAAAGGGGACACACTAACACTGAAGCTTTCTTT

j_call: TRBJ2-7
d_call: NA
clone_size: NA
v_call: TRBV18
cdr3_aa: CASSRDGLHEQYF
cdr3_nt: TGTGCCAGCTCACGGGACGGGCTCCACGAGCAGTACTTC

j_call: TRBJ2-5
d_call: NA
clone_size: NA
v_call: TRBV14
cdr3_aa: CASNLLGETQYF
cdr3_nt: TGTGCCAGCAACCTATTAGGGGAGACCCAGTACTTC

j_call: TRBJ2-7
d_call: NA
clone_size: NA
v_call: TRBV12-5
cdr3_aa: CASGLPNREHEQYF
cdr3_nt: TGTGCTAGTGGTTTGCCCAACAGGGAACACGAGCAGTACTTC

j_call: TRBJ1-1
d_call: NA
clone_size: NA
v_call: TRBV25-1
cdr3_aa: CASSASGVRTEAFF
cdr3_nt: TGTGCCAGCAGTGCGTCGGGGGTCAGAACTGAAGCTTTCTTT

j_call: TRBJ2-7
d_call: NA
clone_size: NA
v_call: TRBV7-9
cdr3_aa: CASSLSASYEQYF
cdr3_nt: TGTGCCAGCAGCTTATCTGCGTCCTACGAGCAGTACTTC

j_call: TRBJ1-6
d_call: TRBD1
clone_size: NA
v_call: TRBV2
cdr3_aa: CASRETGGGSPLHF
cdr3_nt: TGTGCCAGCAGGGAAACGGGAGGGGGCTCACCCCTCCACTTT

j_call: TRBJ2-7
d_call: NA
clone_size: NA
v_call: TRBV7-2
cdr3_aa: CASSLAVRNEQYF
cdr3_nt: TGTGCCAGCAGCTTAGCCGTGCGGAACGAGCAGTACTTC

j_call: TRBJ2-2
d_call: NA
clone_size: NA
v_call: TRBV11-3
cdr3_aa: CASSPRRDPTGELFF
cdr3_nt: TGTGCCAGCAGCCCGAGACGGGATCCCACCGGGGAGCTGTTTTTT

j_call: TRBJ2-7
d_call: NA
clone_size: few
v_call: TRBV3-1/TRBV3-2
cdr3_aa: CASSQTAGAGTYEQYF
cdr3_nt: TGTGCCAGCAGCCAGACAGCCGGGGCGGGAACCTACGAGCAGTACTTC

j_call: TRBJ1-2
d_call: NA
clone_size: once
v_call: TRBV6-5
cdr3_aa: CASSYSLVGYYGYTF
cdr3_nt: TGTGCCAGCAGTTACTCCTTAGTCGGATACTATGGCTACACCTTC

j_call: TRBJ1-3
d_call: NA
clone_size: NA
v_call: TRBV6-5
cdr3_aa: CASSYRDGNTIYF
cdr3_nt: TGTGCCAGCAGTTACCGGGATGGAAACACCATATATTTT

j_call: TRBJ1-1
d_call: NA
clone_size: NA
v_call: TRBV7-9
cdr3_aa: CASSSPRTENTEAFF
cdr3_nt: TGTGCCAGCAGCTCGCCCAGGACAGAAAACACTGAAGCTTTCTTT

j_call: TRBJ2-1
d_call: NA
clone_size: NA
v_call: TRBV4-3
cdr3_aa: CASSQGREGQFF
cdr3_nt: TGCGCCAGCAGCCAAGGTCGCGAGGGGCAGTTCTTC

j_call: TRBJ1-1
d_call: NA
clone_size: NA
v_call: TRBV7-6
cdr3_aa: CASSSVEPPGDTEAFF
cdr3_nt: TGTGCCAGCAGCTCCGTCGAGCCGCCTGGGGACACTGAAGCTTTCTTT

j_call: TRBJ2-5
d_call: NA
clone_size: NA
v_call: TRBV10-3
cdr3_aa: CAISPGSGETQYF
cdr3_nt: TGTGCCATCAGTCCGGGGTCCGGGGAGACCCAGTACTTC

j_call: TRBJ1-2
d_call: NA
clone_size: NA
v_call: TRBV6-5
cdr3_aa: CASSLRQDYGYTF
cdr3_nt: TGTGCCAGCAGTCTGAGACAGGACTATGGCTACACCTTC

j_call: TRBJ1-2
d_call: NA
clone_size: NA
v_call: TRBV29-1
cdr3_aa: CSVEGGAGGKPYGYTF
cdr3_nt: TGCAGCGTTGAAGGGGGGGCCGGTGGGAAGCCCTATGGCTACACCTTC